This TCR beta chain stems from a study of Ad26.COV2.S vaccination and SARS-CoV-2 variants. The study, taken as a whole, reports: Substantial post-vaccination breadth of spike-specific CD8+ and CD4+ T cell responses was reported.

The J segment lost 3 bases and the V segment lost 1 base, leaving 5 bases of the junction unmatched. Germline assignment: CDR1 GTSNPN and CDR2 SVGIG (reference sequence). The CDR3 is 15 residues long. Concerning this clone: The target antigen is unknown.

Clones were read by immunoSEQ multiplex PCR, and TCRdb kept only the in-frame ones, dropping some. Here the sample spans a few hundred thousand clones, 75% to 90% being singletons. Treatment specified: around 19 received Ad26.COV2.S at low or high dose, single or two shots; about 5 received placebo; per-sample allocation not given. Day 63 after the first injection of vaccine or placebo was the sampling time. What was given as vaccine was an Ad26 vector encoding Wuhan-strain SARS-CoV-2 spike. This chain links TRBV30 with TRBJ1-5; 8 nucleotides line up with TRBD1. The clonotype comes from a person between 18 and 59 years old who received the Ad26.COV2.S COVID-19 vaccine or a placebo. Sequencing was performed on peripheral blood, taken in a trial of Ad26.COV2.S vaccine versus placebo. The CDR3 loop is CAWSAQTGDNQPQHF. CDR3 nucleotide sequence: TGTGCCTGGAGTGCCCAGACAGGGGACAATCAGCCCCAGCATTTT. Combining the CDR3 with reference TRBV30 and TRBJ1-5 gives the whole variable domain SQTIHQWPATLVQPVGSPLSLECTVEGTSNPNLYWYRQAAGRGLQLLFYSVGIGQISSEVPQNLSASRPQDRQFILSSKKLLLSDSGFYLCAWSAQTGDNQPQHFGDGTRLSIL.